These 8 T cell receptor beta chains originate from one sample sequenced in a study of blood T cell repertoires in COVID-19. This table comes from immunoSEQ multiplex PCR, and its TCRdb copy is limited to in-frame clones, with some not included. The sample lists roughly 250,000 clones, about 88% occurring once. The specimen sequenced was peripheral blood. The source is a woman aged 40 to 55 who had recovered from COVID-19.

The chain links TRBV7-2 to TRBJ2-1; 7 bases match TRBD2. Unmatched junction bases numbered 13, after V lost 7 bases and J lost 7 bases. This CDR3 contains 15 residues. The germline V gene encodes CDR1 SGHTA and CDR2 FQGNSA. The CDR3 sequence is CASTFPAGRLNEQFF. The DNA of the CDR3 is TGTGCCAGCACCTTCCCAGCGGGAAGGTTGAATGAGCAGTTCTTC.

This clone has just a few counts. This chain links TRBV27 with TRBJ1-4, with D perhaps matching TRBD1 (6 bases). Trimming cost V 7 bases and J 8 bases, with 14 bases left between them. The germline V gene has CDR1 MNHEY and CDR2 SMNVEV (reference sequence). The CDR3 consists of 13 residues. The CDR3: CASTARGLEKLFF. Written as DNA, the CDR3 is TGTGCCAGCACCGCCAGGGGTTTGGAAAAACTGTTTTTT.

The V and J genes are TRBV30 and TRBJ1-4; TRBD1 matches 7 bases. Germline V CDR1 and CDR2: GTSNPN, SVGIG (reference sequence). V was clipped by 3 bases and J by 4 bases; unmatched bases: 5. This CDR3 region has 14 residues. This chain's CDR3 is CAWSPGQNNEKLFF. The CDR3 DNA follows: TGTGCCTGGAGCCCGGGACAGAATAATGAAAAACTGTTTTTT.

This clone was seen just once. The V and J genes are TRBV28 and TRBJ1-2; D may be TRBD1 (5 bases). CDR3 length: 14 residues. V lost 8 bases and J lost 3, with 16 bases in between. CDR1 and CDR2 (germline): MDHEN, SYDVKM. CDR3 in amino acids: CASGLPGEDYGYTF. The CDR3 bases are TGTGCCAGCGGACTTCCGGGGGAGGACTATGGCTACACCTTC.

This clone has a handful of counts. The V gene is TRBV30, the J gene TRBJ2-7, with D possibly TRBD1 on 5 matching bases. Trimming cost V 2 bases and J 7 bases, with 6 bases left between them. The CDR3 is 10 amino acids. Looked up from germline, CDR1 is GTSNPN and CDR2 is SVGIG (reference sequence). In nucleotides, the CDR3 is TGTGCCTGGAGTAAGGGGGAGCAGTACTTC. Protein product: CAWSKGEQYF.

The rearrangement joins TRBV27 to TRBJ2-3, with D hard to call. V was cut by 0 bases and J by 4 bases, with 8 bases left in between. Germline lookup yields CDR1 MNHEY and CDR2 SMNVEV (reference sequence). The CDR3 spans 14 residues. In nucleotides, the CDR3 is TGTGCCAGCAGTTTATCCTTTCCCCCAGATACGCAGTATTTT. It translates to CASSLSFPPDTQYF.

This clone appeared a single time. This rearrangement joins TRBV19 to TRBJ1-1; D not certain. The length of the CDR3 is 11 residues. Trimming stripped 8 bases from V and 5 bases from J, with 9 bases between. The germline V gene has CDR1 LNHDA and CDR2 SQIVND (reference sequence). Here the CDR3 reads CASYERTEAFF. For the CDR3, the DNA is TGTGCCAGTTATGAGAGGACTGAAGCTTTCTTT.

The chain couples TRBV5-1 to TRBJ1-4, with D possibly being TRBD1 (6 bases). The CDR3 has 15 amino acids. Trimming stripped 0 bases from V and 5 bases from J, with 11 bases between. From germline, CDR1 is SGHRS and CDR2 YFSETQ. CDR3 protein: CASSLEGGRNEKLFF. The CDR3 DNA reads TGCGCCAGCAGCTTGGAAGGGGGTAGGAATGAAAAACTGTTTTTT. Based on the CDR3 plus reference TRBV5-1 and TRBJ1-4, the full variable domain is KAGVTQTPRYLIKTRGQQVTLSCSPISGHRSVSWYQQTPGQGLQFLFEYFSETQRNKGNFPGRFSGRQFSNSRSEMNVSTLELGDSALYLCASSLEGGRNEKLFFGSGTQLSVL.